The TCR beta chain described here comes from a study of blood T cell repertoires in COVID-19. Study-level background: Collection of acute and convalescent COVID-19 samples took place in the United States, Italy and Spain. The analysed material was cDNA or gDNA that came from T cells, B-cell-depleted T cells, or PBMCs.

V lost 4 bases, J lost 6 bases, and 8 bases stayed unmatched. Germline-derived CDR1 and CDR2 are LGHDT and YNNKEL (reference sequence). The CDR3 runs 15 residues. The authors' processing: The authors estimated nucleated cell counts from reference gene primer amplification. The table came from immunoSEQ multiplex PCR; TCRdb's copy has only in-frame clones and leaves some out. Clone size and V and J calls were adopted from that table, with D and trimming inferred from the DNA. The sample has 65,000 or so clones, approximately 73% seen once. The rearrangement joins TRBV3-1 (or the pseudogene TRBV3-2) to TRBJ1-2; 10 bases match TRBD1. The specimen was peripheral blood. This clonotype was obtained from a woman aged 45 to 65 with active or convalescent COVID-19. DNA of the CDR3: TGTGCCAGCAGCCCAAGACCTGACAGGGGGCATGGCTACACCTTC. Protein sequence: CASSPRPDRGHGYTF.